What follows describes a single T cell receptor (beta chain). Antigen specificity is unknown. Amplification used 60 Vbeta primers and 13 Jbeta primers. This table comes from immunoSEQ multiplex PCR, and its TCRdb copy is limited to in-frame clones, with some not included. The sample lists about 160,000 clones; about 80% were seen once. These data belong to a study of cytomegalovirus exposure and HLA in healthy donors. Whole-study findings and limits: An analysis was carried out at a later point. It showed that HLA-associated TCR beta chains were more clonally expanded than equally common non-associated chains. There were reportedly fewer N-insertions in an Asian-associated ancestry cluster than the roughly 670-donor mean, in a later analysis. Presence/absence results assume similar sequencing depth per donor, which may not hold.

Sequenced: PBMCs. The TCR sequence derives from a girl between 5 and 17 years old in good health and CMV-seropositive.

CDR3 sequence (DNA): TGTGCCAGCAGTATAACGGGACAGGGCGTCATGAACACTGAAGCTTTCTTT. Protein product: CASSITGQGVMNTEAFF. The rearrangement uses TRBV28 and TRBJ1-1; 9 nucleotides agree with TRBD1. Looked up from germline, CDR1 is MDHEN and CDR2 is SYDVKM. The CDR3 is 17 amino acids. The V gene end was trimmed by 5 bases and the J gene end by 0 bases; junction bases not matched to a gene: 10.